Presented here are 18 T cell receptor beta chains from one specimen sequenced in a study of T cell repertoires in aging, cancer and after chemotherapy. Rearranged V-D-J TRB sequences were amplified with a mixed TRB-A/B primer pool. Each CDR3 protein gets one entry after TCRdb re-called the multiplex PCR reads with MiXCR. The sample includes more than 8,000 distinct CDR3 sequences, roughly two fifths of them seen just once. The template was genomic DNA from peripheral blood, not RNA. Specimen: blood. The receptors were gathered from a human donor in good health.

The V and J genes are TRBV29-1 and TRBJ2-5; unclear D gene. V was clipped by 7 bases and J by 2 bases, with 17 bases between them. Germline CDR1 SQVTM, CDR2 ANQGSEA. The CDR3 is 14 residues long. CDR3 protein: CSGIQPGVQETQYF. The CDR3 DNA is TGCAGCGGCATTCAACCGGGCGTACAAGAGACCCAGTACTTC. The variable domain in full, completed from reference TRBV29-1 and TRBJ2-5, reads SAVISQKPSRDICQRGTSLTIQCQVDSQVTMMFWYRQQPGQSLTLIATANQGSEATYESGFVIDKFPISRPNLTFSTLTVSNMSPEDSSIYLCSGIQPGVQETQYFGPGTRLLVL.

This chain links TRBV19 with TRBJ1-5, with D possibly TRBD1 on 5 matching bases. V lost 4 bases and J 1 base, leaving 14 bases between the germline ends. The CDR3 contains 16 residues. Germline V CDR1 and CDR2: LNHDA, SQIVND (reference sequence). The CDR3 sequence is CASSKEGRRSNQPQHF. The CDR3 region has the DNA TGTGCCAGTAGTAAGGAGGGGAGAAGGAGCAATCAGCCCCAGCATTTT.

V usage is TRBV7-9 and J usage is TRBJ2-2; 10 nucleotides match TRBD2. Germline V CDR1 and CDR2: SEHNR, FQNEAQ (reference sequence). J was trimmed by 0 bases and V by 1 base; bases with no gene match: 5. The CDR3 has 18 residues. For the CDR3, the DNA is TGTGCCAGCAGCTTAGGGCTAGCGGGGGCCTCGAACACCGGGGAGCTGTTTTTT. This translates into CASSLGLAGASNTGELFF. Full variable domain (rest looked up from reference TRBV7-9 and TRBJ2-2): DTGVSQNPRHKITKRGQNVTFRCDPISEHNRLYWYRQTLGQGPEFLTYFQNEAQLEKSRLLSDRFSAERPKGSFSTLEIQRTEQGDSAMYLCASSLGLAGASNTGELFFGEGSRLTVL.

The chain couples TRBV10-3 to TRBJ2-1; possibly TRBD2 for D (7 bases). V was clipped by 7 bases and J by 5 bases, with 24 bases between them. The germline gives CDR1 ENHRY, CDR2 SYGVKD. The CDR3 loop spans 17 amino acids. CDR3 loop: CAINYRSGYAGDNEQFF. The CDR3 DNA reads TGTGCCATCAATTACCGTAGCGGGTATGCAGGGGACAATGAGCAGTTCTTC.

This clonotype was detected only a few times. The V gene is TRBV12-3 or TRBV12-4, the J gene TRBJ1-2; TRBD1 matches 7 bases. The trim removed 4 bases at V and 5 bases at J, leaving 1 base unmatched. There are 12 residues in the CDR3. This chain's CDR3 is CASSWTGYGYTF. Written as DNA, the CDR3 is TGTGCCAGCAGTTGGACAGGATATGGCTACACCTTC.

This clonotype was detected a few times. This rearrangement joins TRBV12-3 or TRBV12-4 to TRBJ2-7, with 8 bases matching TRBD2. V was pared by 5 bases and J by 3 bases, with 0 bases of the junction left unmatched. The CDR3 extends over 12 amino acids. CDR3 region: CASSSGGYEQYF. The CDR3 DNA is TGTGCCAGCAGTAGCGGGGGCTACGAGCAGTACTTC.

This clonotype came up once. This rearrangement joins TRBV20-1 to TRBJ2-3; 12 bases line up with TRBD2. V shed 5 bases and J 1 base; nucleotides not matched to a gene: 4. CDR3 size: 15 residues. Germline values: CDR1 DFQATT, CDR2 SNEGSKA (reference sequence). The CDR3 DNA sequence: TGCAGTGCTCCTAGCGGGGGGGCTGGCACAGATACGCAGTATTTT. Its protein product is CSAPSGGAGTDTQYF.

This sequence joins TRBV29-1 and TRBJ1-1; D gene unclear. Trimming removed 6 bases from V and 0 bases from J, with 11 bases in between. Germline V gene sequence: CDR1 SQVTM, CDR2 ANQGSEA. The CDR3 spans 13 residues. CDR3 residues: CSVERVMNTEAFF. CDR3 DNA sequence: TGCAGCGTAGAAAGGGTAATGAACACTGAAGCTTTCTTT.

The gene calls are TRBV30 and TRBJ2-7, with 8 nucleotides matching TRBD2. The V gene end was trimmed by 4 bases and the J gene end by 5 bases; junction bases not matched to a gene: 13. This CDR3 has 15 amino acids. Germline V gene sequence: CDR1 GTSNPN, CDR2 SVGIG (reference sequence). The CDR3 protein is CAWTPGTGGWHEQYF. For the CDR3, the DNA is TGTGCCTGGACCCCGGGAACGGGAGGGTGGCACGAGCAGTACTTC.

By share of the sample, this clonotype is medium-sized. This rearrangement joins TRBV29-1 to TRBJ2-4; D not certain. Germline V gene lookup returns CDR1 SQVTM and CDR2 ANQGSEA. This CDR3 has 15 amino acids. The V gene lost 6 bases and the J gene lost 3 bases, with 18 bases spanning the gap. This CDR3 is CSVSLGSAIKNIQYF. The CDR3 nucleotides read TGCAGCGTCTCCTTGGGGTCAGCTATCAAAAACATTCAGTACTTC.

In its sample, this clonotype was seen a few times. The V gene is TRBV12-3 or TRBV12-4, the J gene TRBJ2-3, with TRBD2 as a possible D gene (6 bases). Trimming removed 5 bases at V and 3 bases at J, with 18 bases between. The CDR3 contains 16 residues. CDR3 in DNA: TGTGCCAGCAGTGAACTGGGGGGAATATCGACAGATACGCAGTATTTT. Encoded protein: CASSELGGISTDTQYF.

This clonotype has a handful of counts. This chain links TRBV5-4 with TRBJ2-2; D unclear. V was shortened by 6 bases and J by 0 bases, with 12 bases between the two germline ends. The CDR3 spans 15 residues. The germline CDR1 and CDR2 sequences are SGHNT and YYREEE (reference sequence). The CDR3 protein is CASTPQNANTGELFF. The CDR3 DNA reads TGTGCCAGCACCCCACAGAACGCGAACACCGGGGAGCTGTTTTTT.

The rearrangement links TRBV5-6 to TRBJ2-7; D is uncertain. The germline V gene encodes CDR1 SGHDT and CDR2 YYEEEE. The CDR3 sequence is 13 residues long. The V end lost 4 bases, the J end lost 4 bases, and 12 bases lay between the germline ends. This chain's CDR3 is CASSLSPGYEQYF. The CDR3, as DNA: TGTGCCAGCAGCCTATCCCCAGGATACGAGCAGTACTTC.

V gene TRBV6-2 or TRBV6-3 combines with J gene TRBJ1-3, with a weak D call TRBD1 (5 bases). CDR1 is MNHEY, CDR2 SVGEGT, per germline. This CDR3 has 14 amino acids. V was clipped by 6 bases and J by 1 base, with 10 bases between them. The CDR3 nucleotides are TGTGCCAGCAGCCCAGGGTATTCTGGAAACACCATATATTTT. It is translated as CASSPGYSGNTIYF.

The CDR3 DNA is TGTGCCAGTAGTCCCGGAGACTGGGGGGTTAATCCCCTCCACTTT. Protein: CASSPGDWGVNPLHF. The chain has TRBV19 and TRBJ1-6; a possible D gene is TRBD1 (5 bases). V lost 5 bases, J lost 13 bases, and 21 bases lay in between. The CDR3 contains 15 residues. Germline V gene lookup returns CDR1 LNHDA and CDR2 SQIVND (reference sequence).

The V and J genes are TRBV12-3 or TRBV12-4 and TRBJ1-5; D might be TRBD1 (6 bases). This CDR3 contains 14 residues. Trimming removed 1 base from V and 7 bases from J, with 11 bases in between. The chain's CDR3 is CASSLGGPGQPQHF. DNA for the CDR3: TGTGCCAGCAGTTTAGGGGGGCCGGGACAGCCCCAGCATTTT.

The rearrangement links TRBV12-3 or TRBV12-4 to TRBJ2-2, with 9 bases identical to TRBD2. V trimming: 2 bases; J trimming: 5 bases; junction bases outside the gene matches: 6. There are 16 residues in the CDR3. CDR3 coding DNA: TGTGCCAGCAGTTTACGTGCGGGGGGGCTAACCGGGGAGCTGTTTTTT. Amino acids: CASSLRAGGLTGELFF.

This clonotype has more than one count but fewer than ten. This chain uses TRBV18 with TRBJ1-1; D remains unclear. The V end was cut by 3 bases, the J end by 3 bases, with 11 bases between. This CDR3 comprises 14 residues. Germline-derived CDR1 and CDR2 are KGHSH and LQKENI. CDR3: CASSPRTLDTEAFF. The CDR3 region has the DNA TGTGCCAGCTCACCGAGAACGCTGGACACTGAAGCTTTCTTT.